The next 4 T cell receptor beta chains were all read from a single sample in a study of blood T cell repertoires in COVID-19. Assay used: immunoSEQ multiplex PCR; TCRdb lists only in-frame clones, some missing. This repertoire shows fewer than 70,000 clones, around 87% found once; its top ten account for roughly 2.6%. The sample comprised peripheral blood. These receptors were taken from a man aged 45-65 years with acute or convalescent COVID-19.

The chain is built from TRBV29-1 and TRBJ2-1; D is ambiguous. CDR3 length: 13 amino acids. The germline V and J ends were trimmed by 4 bases and 0 bases, with 7 bases remaining between them. Per germline, CDR1 SQVTM and CDR2 ANQGSEA. The CDR3 sequence: CSVGSDSYNEQFF. CDR3 coding DNA: TGCAGCGTTGGGAGCGACTCCTACAATGAGCAGTTCTTC.

The gene calls are TRBV27 and TRBJ1-4; 7 bases fit TRBD1. Germline V lookup: CDR1 MNHEY, CDR2 SMNVEV (reference sequence). The CDR3 totals 14 residues. The junction had 0 bases not matched to a gene; V was cut back by 2 bases and J by 3 bases. The CDR3 reads CASSLTGANEKLFF. Here the CDR3 DNA reads TGTGCCAGCAGTTTAACAGGGGCTAATGAAAAACTGTTTTTT.

The V call is TRBV24-1, the J call TRBJ2-3; 8 bases match TRBD1. The CDR3 contains 14 residues. V shed 4 bases and J 4 bases; nucleotides not matched to a gene: 3. Germline loops: CDR1 KGHDR, CDR2 SFDVKD. The DNA of the CDR3 is TGTGCCACCAGTGACGGACAGGGCCCAGATACGCAGTATTTT. Its protein is CATSDGQGPDTQYF.

The J gene is TRBJ1-1, the V gene TRBV2; a weak D match, TRBD1 (5 bases). Germline CDR1 is SNHLY and CDR2 is FYNNEI. The CDR3 is 13 amino acids. The V end lost 8 bases, the J end lost 3 bases, and 13 bases lay between the germline ends. The CDR3 DNA reads as TGTGCCAGCTCAGGGCTGGTGGACACTGAAGCTTTCTTT. This encodes CASSGLVDTEAFF.